The rows below give T cell receptor beta chains drawn from one sample of a study of beta chain features in type 1 diabetes. The repertoire was sequenced with immunoSEQ multiplex PCR; TCRdb's copy has only in-frame clones and lacks some. The sample shows about 410,000 clones, 11% to 15% of them seen only once. Sequences were obtained from naive CD4+ T cells from blood. These receptors were collected from a man in his thirties or forties in good health. Both conserved end residues are part of each CDR3. A D gene is named only where the DNA matches it firmly. The size of a clone is reported for some rows only, either as once, few or many, or as a class for expanded clones.

j_call d_call clone_size v_call cdr3_aa cdr3_nt
TRBJ1-1 NA many TRBV30 CAWRGLPGTEAFF TGTGCCTGGAGGGGACTTCCAGGCACTGAAGCTTTCTTT
TRBJ2-3 TRBD2 few TRBV7-7 CASSPGLGGTDTQYF TGTGCTAGCAGCCCGGGACTAGGGGGCACAGATACGCAGTATTTT
TRBJ1-2 NA few TRBV10-3 CAISESLGVPDYGYTF TGTGCCATCAGTGAGTCGCTAGGCGTTCCTGACTATGGCTACACCTTC
TRBJ2-6 NA NA TRBV11-2 CASSLGSSASGANVLTF TGTGCCAGCAGCTTAGGATCGTCAGCCTCTGGGGCCAACGTCCTGACTTTC
TRBJ2-3 TRBD2 NA TRBV12-5 CASHSGSSADTQYF TGTGCTAGCCATAGCGGGAGTTCCGCAGATACGCAGTATTTT
TRBJ2-2 NA NA TRBV4-1 CASSQGGAGPNTGELFF TGCGCCAGCAGCCAGGGCGGCGCTGGACCGAACACCGGGGAGCTGTTTTTT
TRBJ2-5 TRBD1 NA TRBV7-2 CASSGPTGRETQYF TGTGCCAGCAGCGGCCCGACAGGGCGCGAGACCCAGTACTTC
TRBJ2-5 NA few TRBV29-1 CSGGRNQETQYF TGCAGCGGGGGACGGAACCAAGAGACCCAGTACTTC
TRBJ1-5 NA few TRBV30 CAWSVDNSNQPQHF TGTGCCTGGAGTGTGGACAATAGCAATCAGCCCCAGCATTTT
TRBJ2-7 NA NA TRBV9 CASSANRDSRPYF TGTGCCAGCAGCGCCAATCGGGACTCACGGCCCTACTTC
TRBJ1-5 TRBD1 few TRBV9 CASSAGQGGNQPQHF TGTGCCAGCAGCGCTGGACAGGGGGGCAATCAGCCCCAGCATTTT
TRBJ1-4 NA few TRBV30 CAWFQGVTEKLFF TGTGCCTGGTTCCAGGGTGTGACTGAAAAACTGTTTTTT
TRBJ2-7 NA NA TRBV10-3 CAAGTIIPHEQYF TGTGCCGCCGGGACCATCATCCCCCACGAGCAGTACTTC
TRBJ2-5 NA few TRBV7-2 CASSLGSPGETQYF TGTGCCAGCAGCTTAGGATCGCCGGGGGAGACCCAGTACTTC
TRBJ2-4 NA NA TRBV5-4 CASSLDRAKNIQYF TGTGCCAGCAGCTTGGACAGAGCCAAAAACATTCAGTACTTC
TRBJ1-2 NA few TRBV7-9 CASSLAGYGYGYTF TGTGCCAGCAGCTTGGCAGGGTATGGCTATGGCTACACCTTC